One sample yielded the 10 T cell receptor beta chains listed below, sequenced in a study of blood T cell repertoires in COVID-19 (dated by TCRdb to 2019 to 2021). The protocol used for the library was the immunoSEQ multiplex PCR assay. Held by TCRdb, this immuneACCESS table contains in-frame sequences only and omits some clones. Under half of the omission traces to an unresolved V gene where checked; the cause of the rest is unknown. The sample records about 60,000 clones, almost 90% of which are singletons. The ten largest clonotypes hold 10% to 15% of the sample. Material: peripheral blood. The source is a man in his sixties with active COVID-19.

The rearrangement links TRBV6-6 to TRBJ2-2; 9 nucleotides align to TRBD2. CDR1 MNHNY and CDR2 SVGAGI come from the germline V gene (reference sequence). J was trimmed by 4 bases and V by 8 bases; bases with no gene match: 5. The CDR3 has 14 amino acids. The CDR3 DNA sequence: TGTGCCAGCGGAGCGGGAGGTGGCACCGGGGAGCTGTTTTTT. Its translation: CASGAGGGTGELFF.

The chain couples TRBV5-1 to TRBJ2-2, with 10 bases fitting TRBD2. The germline V gene has CDR1 SGHRS and CDR2 YFSETQ. With V trimmed by 0 bases and J by 4 bases, 3 bases remained unmatched. This CDR3 region has 16 residues. CDR3 in amino acids: CASSLVAGGGTGELFF. CDR3 DNA: TGCGCCAGCAGCTTGGTAGCGGGGGGCGGCACCGGGGAGCTGTTTTTT.

The chain recombines TRBV6-1 with TRBJ2-1; the match to TRBD2 covers 10 bases. The CDR3 totals 16 residues. V was clipped by 3 bases and J by 7 bases; unmatched bases: 9. Germline V CDR1 and CDR2: MNHNS, SASEGT. In DNA form, the CDR3 reads TGTGCCAGCAGTGATAGAGCGGGAGGGTTTTGGAATGAGCAGTTCTTC. It translates to CASSDRAGGFWNEQFF.

This clone was seen only once. V usage is TRBV5-6 and J usage is TRBJ2-7, with 8 nucleotides matching TRBD1. The CDR3 runs to 15 residues. The V and J ends lost 4 bases and 4 bases, in that order; junction bases with no gene match: 10. Germline CDR1 is SGHDT and CDR2 is YYEEEE. DNA of the CDR3: TGTGCCAGCAGCCGTTACGACAGGGGCCTTTACGAGCAGTACTTC. This encodes CASSRYDRGLYEQYF.

V usage is TRBV5-1 and J usage is TRBJ2-5, with D tentatively TRBD1 (5 bases). Germline V gene sequence: CDR1 SGHRS, CDR2 YFSETQ. CDR3 length: 14 amino acids. V lost 1 base, J lost 5 bases, and 12 bases lay in between. The CDR3 loop reads CASSLRGLGETQYF. The CDR3 DNA is TGCGCCAGCAGCTTGAGGGGCCTGGGCGAGACCCAGTACTTC.

The chain recombines TRBV7-2 with TRBJ2-7, with D unresolved. Germline V gene lookup returns CDR1 SGHTA and CDR2 FQGNSA. V lost 2 bases and J lost 4, with 9 bases in between. The CDR3 contains 13 residues. The CDR3 sequence is CASSLNLRYEQYF. CDR3 sequence (DNA): TGTGCCAGCAGCTTAAACCTACGTTACGAGCAGTACTTC.

The gene calls are TRBV4-2 and TRBJ2-7; 9 bases match TRBD1. In germline, CDR1 is LGHNA, CDR2 YNFKEQ. This CDR3 comprises 15 residues. V was pared by 0 bases and J by 2 bases, with 2 bases of the junction left unmatched. The DNA of the CDR3 is TGTGCCAGCAGCCAAGAAGGGACAGGGCCCTACGAGCAGTACTTC. Translated, it gives CASSQEGTGPYEQYF.

The chain combines TRBV7-9 with TRBJ2-1, with D tentatively TRBD2 (5 bases). Trimming removed 0 bases from V and 12 bases from J, with 9 bases in between. The CDR3 spans 12 residues. Germline-derived CDR1 and CDR2 are SEHNR and FQNEAQ (reference sequence). The CDR3 region has the DNA TGTGCCAGCAGCTTAGCGTCGGGATGGCAGTTCTTC. Translating it yields CASSLASGWQFF.

The V and J genes are TRBV18 and TRBJ2-4, with 7 bases matching TRBD1. V gave up 3 bases and J gave up 6 bases; unmatched junction bases: 5. CDR1 is KGHSH and CDR2 is LQKENI in the germline V gene. The CDR3 is made up of 14 amino acids. CDR3: CASSPKTGLNIQYF. Written as DNA, the CDR3 is TGTGCCAGCTCACCTAAGACAGGGTTAAACATTCAGTACTTC.

V usage is TRBV19 and J usage is TRBJ2-5; 8 nucleotides align to TRBD2. The CDR3 totals 14 residues. Germline values: CDR1 LNHDA, CDR2 SQIVND (reference sequence). Trimming took 6 bases from V and 4 from J; bases not matched to a gene: 7. The CDR3 DNA reads as TGTGCCAGTAGGGGGACTAGTCCTATAGAGACCCAGTACTTC. It encodes CASRGTSPIETQYF. Combining the CDR3 with reference TRBV19 and TRBJ2-5 gives the whole variable domain DGGITQSPKYLFRKEGQNVTLSCEQNLNHDAMYWYRQDPGQGLRLIYYSQIVNDFQKGDIAEGYSVSREKKESFPLTVTSAQKNPTAFYLCASRGTSPIETQYFGPGTRLLVL.